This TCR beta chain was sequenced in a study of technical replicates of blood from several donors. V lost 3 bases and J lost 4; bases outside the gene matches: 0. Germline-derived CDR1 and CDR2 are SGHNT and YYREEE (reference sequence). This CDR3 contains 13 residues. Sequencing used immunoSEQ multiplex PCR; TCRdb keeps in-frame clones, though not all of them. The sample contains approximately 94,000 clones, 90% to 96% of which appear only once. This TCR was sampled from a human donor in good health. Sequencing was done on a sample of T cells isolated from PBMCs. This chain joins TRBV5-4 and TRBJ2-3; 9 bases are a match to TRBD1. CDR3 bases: TGTGCCAGCAGCTACAGGGGGCCAGATACGCAGTATTTT. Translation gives CASSYRGPDTQYF.